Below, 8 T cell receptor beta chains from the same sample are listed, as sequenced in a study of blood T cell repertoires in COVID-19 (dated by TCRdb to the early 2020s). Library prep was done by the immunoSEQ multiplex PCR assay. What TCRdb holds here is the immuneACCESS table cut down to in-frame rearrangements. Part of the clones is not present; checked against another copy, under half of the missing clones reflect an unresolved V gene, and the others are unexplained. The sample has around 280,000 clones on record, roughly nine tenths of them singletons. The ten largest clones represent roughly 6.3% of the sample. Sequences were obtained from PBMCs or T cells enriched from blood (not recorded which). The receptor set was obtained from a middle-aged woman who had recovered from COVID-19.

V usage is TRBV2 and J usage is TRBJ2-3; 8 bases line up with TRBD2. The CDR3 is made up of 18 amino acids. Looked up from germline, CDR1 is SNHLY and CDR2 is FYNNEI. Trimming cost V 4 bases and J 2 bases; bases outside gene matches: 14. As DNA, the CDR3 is TGTGCCAGCAGTGGGCAAGTAGGACAGCGGGGGTACACAGATACGCAGTATTTT. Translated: CASSGQVGQRGYTDTQYF.

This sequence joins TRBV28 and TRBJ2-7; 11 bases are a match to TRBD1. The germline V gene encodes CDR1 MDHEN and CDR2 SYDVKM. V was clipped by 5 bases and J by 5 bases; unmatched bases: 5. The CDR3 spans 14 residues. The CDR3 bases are TGTGCCAGCAGTCGGGACAGGGGGTTCGACGAGCAGTACTTC. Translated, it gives CASSRDRGFDEQYF.

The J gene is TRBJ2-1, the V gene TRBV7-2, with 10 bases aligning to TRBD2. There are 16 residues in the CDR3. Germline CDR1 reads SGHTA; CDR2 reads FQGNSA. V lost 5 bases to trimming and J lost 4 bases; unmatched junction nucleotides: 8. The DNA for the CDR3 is TGTGCCAGCAGCCCGGCTAGCGGGAGAAGGTACAATGAGCAGTTCTTC. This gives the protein CASSPASGRRYNEQFF.

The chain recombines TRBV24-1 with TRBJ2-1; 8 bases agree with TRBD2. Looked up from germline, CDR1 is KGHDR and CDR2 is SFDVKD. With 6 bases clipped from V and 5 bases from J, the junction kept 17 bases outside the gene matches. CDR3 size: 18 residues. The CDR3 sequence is CATSRGGRGTFSNNEQFF. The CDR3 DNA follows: TGTGCCACCAGTCGGGGGGGGCGTGGGACTTTCAGTAACAATGAGCAGTTCTTC.

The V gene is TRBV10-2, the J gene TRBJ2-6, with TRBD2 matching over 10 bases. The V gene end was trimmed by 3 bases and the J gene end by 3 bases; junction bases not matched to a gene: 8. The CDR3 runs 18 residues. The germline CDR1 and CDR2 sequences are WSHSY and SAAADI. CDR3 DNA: TGCGCCAGCAGTGAACGGGCTAGCGGGAGCGGTGGGGCCAACGTCCTGACTTTC. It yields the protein CASSERASGSGGANVLTF.

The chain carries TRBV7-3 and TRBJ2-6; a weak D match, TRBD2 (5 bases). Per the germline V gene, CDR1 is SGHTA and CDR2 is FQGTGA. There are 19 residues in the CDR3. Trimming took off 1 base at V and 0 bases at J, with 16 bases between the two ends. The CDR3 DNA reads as TGTGCCAGCAGCTTAAATTATCTAACTAGGTACTCTGGGGCCAACGTCCTGACTTTC. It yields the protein CASSLNYLTRYSGANVLTF.

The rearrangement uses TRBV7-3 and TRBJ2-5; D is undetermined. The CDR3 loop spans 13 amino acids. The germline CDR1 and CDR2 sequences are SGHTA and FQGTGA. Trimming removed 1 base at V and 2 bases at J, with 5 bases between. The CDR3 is CASSLNRQETQYF. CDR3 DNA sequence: TGTGCCAGCAGCTTAAACAGACAAGAGACCCAGTACTTC.

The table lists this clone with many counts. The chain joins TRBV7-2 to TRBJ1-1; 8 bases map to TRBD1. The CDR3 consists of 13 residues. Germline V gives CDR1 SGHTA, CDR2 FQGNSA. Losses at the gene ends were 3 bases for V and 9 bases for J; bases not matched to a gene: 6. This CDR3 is CASSFGQGGQAFF. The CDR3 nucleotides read TGTGCCAGCAGCTTTGGACAGGGAGGGCAAGCTTTCTTT.